This entry lists 8 T cell receptor beta chains sequenced from one sample in a study of graft-versus-host responses after intestinal transplantation. Assay: immunoSEQ multiplex PCR; the TCRdb copy retains only in-frame clones and omits some. The sample records about 12,000 clones, over 85% being singletons. The specimen comprised PBMCs, sampled 950 to 1,300 days after intestinal transplantation. Receptor source: a human patient who received an intestinal transplant, so some T cells may come from the graft donor.

This clone was found once. The rearrangement joins TRBV2 to TRBJ2-5; maybe TRBD2 (6 bases). Germline assignment: CDR1 SNHLY and CDR2 FYNNEI. The CDR3 covers 13 residues. V was trimmed by 4 bases and J by 1 base, leaving 7 bases between them. As DNA, the CDR3 is TGTGCCAGCAGTGTGGAGGGCCAAGAGACCCAGTACTTC. It yields the protein CASSVEGQETQYF.

This chain connects TRBV7-3 to TRBJ2-3, with TRBD2 matching 8 bases. Germline values: CDR1 SGHTA, CDR2 FQGTGA. The trim removed 5 bases at V and 2 bases at J, leaving 6 bases unmatched. This CDR3 comprises 15 residues. CDR3 region: CASSPGLAPTDTQYF. The CDR3 nucleotides read TGTGCCAGCAGCCCCGGACTAGCTCCCACAGATACGCAGTATTTT.

The gene calls are TRBV14 and TRBJ1-2; D call uncertain. The V gene's germline CDR1 is SGHDN and CDR2 FVKESK. The CDR3 extends over 16 amino acids. The V end was cut by 0 bases, the J end by 8 bases, with 19 bases between. The CDR3 here is CASSQDPVGPSGGYTF. CDR3 bases: TGTGCCAGCAGCCAAGATCCCGTAGGGCCAAGCGGAGGCTACACCTTC.

The rearrangement joins TRBV5-1 to TRBJ1-5, with no clear D. Trimming removed 0 bases at V and 6 bases at J, with 4 bases between. The CDR3 sequence is 12 residues long. The germline CDR1 and CDR2 sequences are SGHRS and YFSETQ. The CDR3 DNA follows: TGCGCCAGCAGCTTGGACGGTCAGCCCCAGCATTTT. Translating it yields CASSLDGQPQHF.

This chain uses TRBV2 with TRBJ1-5; weak D call: TRBD1 (5 bases). The germline gives CDR1 SNHLY, CDR2 FYNNEI. The CDR3 is 16 residues long. Trimming stripped 2 bases from V and 0 bases from J, with 11 bases between. Here the CDR3 reads CASSELTEYSNQPQHF. CDR3 nucleotides: TGTGCCAGCAGTGAACTGACAGAGTATAGCAATCAGCCCCAGCATTTT.

V usage is TRBV27 and J usage is TRBJ2-2; D might be TRBD1 (6 bases). Germline V gene data show CDR1 as MNHEY and CDR2 as SMNVEV (reference sequence). CDR3 length: 15 amino acids. V was clipped by 2 bases and J by 5 bases, with 12 bases between them. The CDR3 bases are TGTGCCAGCAGTTTACCCGACAGGAGGACCGGGGAGCTGTTTTTT. Translating gives CASSLPDRRTGELFF.

This rearrangement joins TRBV27 to TRBJ2-2, with D hard to call. Trimming left V 6 bases short and J 5 bases short, with 13 bases between. This CDR3 is 14 amino acids long. In germline, CDR1 is MNHEY, CDR2 SMNVEV (reference sequence). Written as DNA, the CDR3 is TGTGCCAGCAGCCCCTTAGACGGGACCGGGGAGCTGTTTTTT. Translated: CASSPLDGTGELFF.

CDR3 coding DNA: TGTGCCAGCTCACCAGTTTTCCCTAGCGGGGGGACCTACGAGCAGTACTTC. Translating gives CASSPVFPSGGTYEQYF. V gene TRBV18 combines with J gene TRBJ2-7; 11 bases match TRBD2. Germline assignment: CDR1 KGHSH and CDR2 LQKENI. Trimming took 2 bases from V and 2 from J; bases not matched to a gene: 8. The CDR3 runs 17 residues.